A single TCR beta chain is shown here with its context. The specificity of this receptor is unknown. Within one base of it there is no much larger clone, and no base qualities were kept. This specimen's treatment or condition label, per the study, means: approximately 18 received Ad26.COV2.S at low or high dose, single or two shots; 5 received placebo; per-sample allocation not given. For vaccine and placebo recipients, the sequenced repertoires came from samples collected on day 63 after the first injection. Between 29 July and 7 August 2020, Cohort 1b enrolled 25 adults aged 18-55 years at one site in Boston, USA. As a vaccine, Ad26.COV2.S was a replication-incompetent adenovirus type 26 vector that expressed a prefusion-stabilized SARS-CoV-2 spike protein derived from the original Wuhan strain. Spanning cysteine to phenylalanine, the CDR3 consists of 13 amino acids. The sequence is cut down to CDR3 DNA, 39 bases in frame from base 1. V is clipped by 7 bases and J by 6 bases, and the sequence between their germline boundaries is 15 bases long. The germline V gene provides CDR1 MNHEY and CDR2 SVGAGI.

This specimen comes from a study of Ad26.COV2.S vaccination and SARS-CoV-2 variants (dated by TCRdb to about 2021). Broadly, across the study: Donors in the vaccine arm were drawn from COV1001, a multicentre, randomized, double-blind, placebo-controlled phase I-IIa trial testing Ad26.COV2.S in healthy adults. Throughout the experiments and outcome assessment, investigators stayed blinded to trial group allocation. Sequencing of the TCRbeta repertoire served to evaluate the specificity and breadth of SARS-CoV-2-reactive T cell receptors following Ad26.COV2.S vaccination. Ad26.COV2.S was given intramuscularly at 5x10^10 or 1x10^11 viral particles, as a single shot or as two shots 56 days apart. The TCR-sequenced set comprised around 30 samples: roughly 19 Ad26.COV2.S vaccine recipients, 5 placebo recipients and 8 SARS-CoV-2 convalescent individuals. Participants in the trial were split at random into five groups of five each, receiving low-dose or high-dose Ad26.COV2.S once or twice, or else placebo on both occasions.

Overall study results and their limits: After vaccination, spike-specific CD8+ and CD4+ T cell responses were reported to show substantial breadth. Comparable non-spike TCR breadth was observed between vaccine and placebo recipients, consistent with only spike being contained in the vaccine. According to the authors, total T cell responses may have been underestimated by the TCR breadth and depth analyses. The study was not powered to compare responses between vaccine doses or regimens. Ad26.COV2.S recipients had higher spike-specific TCR breadth than placebo recipients (P = 0.0014).

TCRbeta CDR3 regions were sequenced with the immunoSEQ Assay. After extraction, genomic DNA underwent amplification by bias-controlled multiplex PCR, followed by high-throughput sequencing. On the study's bioinformatics: To quantify the absolute abundance of every unique TCRbeta CDR3 region, sequences were collapsed and filtered. T cell fraction was estimated by normalization of TCRbeta template counts to usable DNA, with usable DNA being measured through amplification of reference genes present in all nucleated cells. Repertoire TCRs were annotated as SARS-CoV-2-specific by exact matching of V gene, CDR3 amino acid sequence and J gene to a known reactive TCR set. The reference SARS-CoV-2 TCR set came from MIRA and was filtered for enrichment in COVID-19-positive ImmuneCODE repertoires, removing public or cross-reactive TCRs. Drawing on the MIRA antigens, annotated TCRs were analysed further at the level of specific ORF or position within ORF. Breadth was defined as annotated unique rearrangements over total unique productive rearrangements; depth was the summed frequency of those rearrangements. Two-sided Wilcoxon rank-sum tests were used to compare TCR breadth between groups. The table was pulled from immuneACCESS by TCRdb, which kept in-frame rearrangements only. Such tables lose some clones; where checked, under half of the loss comes from unresolved V genes, and the rest has no known cause. The V and J calls and clone size come from that table; D and trimming were worked out from the DNA. In this sample the table shows around 270,000 clones, approximately 88% of which occur a single time. Of the sample, just under 3% is held by the ten largest clones.

This TCR came from a person between 18 and 65 years old who received the Ad26.COV2.S COVID-19 vaccine or a placebo. The V and J genes are TRBV6-5 and TRBJ1-1; 6 matching bases give a weak D call of TRBD1. This specimen consisted of peripheral blood, obtained in a trial of Ad26.COV2.S vaccine versus placebo. The nucleotide sequence reads as follows: TGTGCCAGCAAGGAGGGGGTTTGGGCTGAAGCTTTCTTT. Translated, this gives CASKEGVWAEAFF.